A few counts support the clone carrying this TCR beta chain. Using RNA transcripts as the source, TCR beta CDR3 regions were amplified. First-round RT-PCR with HTBI primers amplified the TCR CDR3 region. TCRdb fed the multiplex PCR reads into MiXCR, producing one record per CDR3 protein. The table has over 700,000 distinct CDR3 sequences, about 17% seen once; the top ten hold around 17%. The sample is drawn from a study of T cells in Graves' hyperthyroidism and ophthalmopathy. For the diagnoses, clinical symptoms, serum thyroxine and TRAb, thyroid ultrasound and orbital computed tomography were used. The sample was blood. The receptor was derived from a woman between 50 and 59 years old with Graves' hyperthyroidism that later progressed to Graves' ophthalmopathy.

CDR3 amino acids: CASSLQYTEAFF. The CDR3 nucleotides read TGTGCCAGCAGTTTGCAGTACACTGAAGCTTTCTTT. The chain couples TRBV12-3 or TRBV12-4 to TRBJ1-1; no definite D call. Trimming left V 3 bases short and J 3 bases short, with 5 bases between. There are 12 residues in the CDR3.